A single sample gave rise to the 4 T cell receptor beta chains below, sequenced in a study of identical twins. TCRdb redid the calling of the 5' RACE reads with MiXCR, one entry per CDR3 protein. The sample records 500,000 to 700,000 distinct CDR3 sequences, about 7.1% being singletons. This sample was also put to use in a study of yellow fever vaccine responses in identical twins.

The sample comprised PBMCs. These TCRs come from a woman between 18 and 29 years old in good health.

This clonotype was seen ten or more times. The chain employs TRBV7-8 and TRBJ1-5; weak D call: TRBD1 (6 bases). Per the germline V gene, CDR1 is SGHVS and CDR2 is FQNEAQ. The CDR3 totals 14 residues. The ends were cut back, 1 base at V and 6 bases at J, with 10 bases in the middle. The CDR3 sequence is CASSLVRGSQPQHF. DNA for the CDR3: TGTGCCAGCAGCTTAGTCAGGGGTTCTCAGCCCCAGCATTTT.

At least ten counts were recorded for this clonotype. V gene TRBV5-1 combines with J gene TRBJ2-1, with TRBD2 identical over 10 bases. The V gene's germline CDR1 is SGHRS and CDR2 YFSETQ. The CDR3 contains 16 residues. With 4 bases clipped from V and 1 base from J, the junction kept 5 bases outside the gene matches. CDR3 residues: CASSTQAGGSYNEQFF. For the CDR3, the DNA is TGCGCCAGCAGCACCCAAGCGGGGGGGTCCTACAATGAGCAGTTCTTC.

The V gene is TRBV19, the J gene TRBJ2-4; D is ambiguous. From germline, CDR1 is LNHDA and CDR2 SQIVND (reference sequence). Trimming left V 5 bases short and J 6 bases short, with 11 bases between. The CDR3 runs to 13 residues. CDR3 protein: CASSFNGLNIQYF. CDR3 DNA sequence: TGTGCCAGTAGTTTTAACGGGCTAAACATTCAGTACTTC.

This clonotype was seen at least ten times. The V and J genes are TRBV5-6 and TRBJ2-1; TRBD2 matches at 10 bases. The CDR3 covers 15 residues. The germline V gene has CDR1 SGHDT and CDR2 YYEEEE. V was pared by 2 bases and J by 7 bases, with 6 bases of the junction left unmatched. CDR3 nucleotide sequence: TGTGCCAGCAGCTTAGCGGGAGGGCCGGTAAATGAGCAGTTCTTC. Translating it yields CASSLAGGPVNEQFF.